The 29 T cell receptor beta chains listed next were all sequenced from one sample in a study of control samples from healthy donors and cancer patients. TCRdb's table, derived via immunoSEQ multiplex PCR, lists solely in-frame clones and lacks some. The sample has 70,000 to 75,000 clones, about 94% seen once. The specimen was blood. Receptors originate from a woman between 25 and 40 years old in good health.

V and J are TRBV18 and TRBJ1-4, with TRBD1 as a possible D gene (6 bases). CDR3 size: 13 residues. V lost 4 bases, J lost 8 bases, and 11 bases lay in between. Per the germline V gene, CDR1 is KGHSH and CDR2 is LQKENI. This CDR3 reads CASSLQGREKLFF. The DNA of the CDR3 is TGTGCCAGCTCACTACAGGGTCGGGAAAAACTGTTTTTT.

This clone was recorded only once. The chain uses TRBV5-4 and TRBJ1-4; D gene uncertain. Germline CDR1 and CDR2: SGHNT and YYREEE (reference sequence). CDR3 length equals 15 residues. Trimming cost V 4 bases and J 0 bases, with 10 bases left between them. The DNA of the CDR3 is TGTGCCAGCAGCCCGGACGGCACAACTAATGAAAAACTGTTTTTT. It specifies CASSPDGTTNEKLFF.

This clone was picked up one time. The sample has other DNA sequences that encode this CDR3 too. The chain has TRBV6-5 and TRBJ2-2; D is uncertain. Between the trimmed V and J ends, which lost 6 bases and 4 bases, there was a span of 6 bases. CDR1 is MNHEY, CDR2 SVGAGI, per germline. The CDR3 is 12 residues long. This CDR3 is CASRRGTGELFF. In DNA, the CDR3 is TGTGCCAGCAGACGCGGCACCGGGGAGCTGTTTTTT.

The J gene is TRBJ2-1, the V gene TRBV9; TRBD2 matches 10 bases. Germline V gene data show CDR1 as SGDLS and CDR2 as YYNGEE. This CDR3 has 16 amino acids. Germline trimming cut 3 bases from V and 8 bases from J; bases unmatched to any gene: 11. In DNA, the CDR3 is TGTGCCAGCAGCGATAGCGGGGGGACTCTAGGCGATGAGCAGTTCTTC. It specifies CASSDSGGTLGDEQFF. The full variable domain, rest sourced from reference TRBV9 and TRBJ2-1, is DSGVTQTPKHLITATGQRVTLRCSPRSGDLSVYWYQQSLDQGLQFLIQYYNGEERAKGNILERFSAQQFPDLHSELNLSSLELGDSALYFCASSDSGGTLGDEQFFGPGTRLTVL.

The V and J genes are TRBV18 and TRBJ2-7; 8 bases fit TRBD1. From germline, CDR1 is KGHSH and CDR2 LQKENI. The CDR3 is 14 residues long. Trimming cost V 3 bases and J 3 bases; bases outside gene matches: 4. The DNA for the CDR3 is TGTGCCAGCTCACCCAGGGGGCTCGTCTACGAGCAGTACTTC. It encodes CASSPRGLVYEQYF.

On this clone itself: An end of the junction differs from the germline gene, which may be a read error. This chain uses TRBV5-6 with TRBJ2-1, with 7 bases aligning to TRBD1. CDR1 and CDR2 (germline): SGHDT, YYEEEE. The CDR3 contains 14 residues. Here the CDR3 DNA reads TGTGCCAGCAGTTTGGGACAGTTTTACAATGAGCAGTTCTTC. It codes for CASSLGQFYNEQFF. The whole variable domain, filled in from reference TRBV5-6 and TRBJ2-1, reads DAGVTQSPTHLIKTRGQQVTLRCSPKSGHDTVSWYQQALGQGPQFIFQYYEEEERQRGNFPDRFSGHQFPNYSSELNVNALLLGDSALYLCASSLGQFYNEQFFGPGTRLTVL.

This chain uses TRBV7-9 with TRBJ1-1; no clear D. Germline loops: CDR1 SEHNR, CDR2 FQNEAQ (reference sequence). Trimming removed 5 bases from V and 1 base from J, with 17 bases in between. There are 16 residues in the CDR3. The CDR3 nucleotides are TGTGCCAGCAGCGAAAAGATCCCTCCGTGGAACACTGAAGCTTTCTTT. Protein product: CASSEKIPPWNTEAFF.

The J gene is TRBJ1-6, the V gene TRBV30; no firm D call. The germline V gene encodes CDR1 GTSNPN and CDR2 SVGIG (reference sequence). V was shortened by 4 bases and J by 10 bases, with 29 bases between the two germline ends. The length of the CDR3 is 18 residues. CDR3 nucleotide sequence: TGTGCCTGGACCCAAGCATCGGTAGGATTTAGGGTCAAGTCACCCCTCCACTTT. Translation gives CAWTQASVGFRVKSPLHF.

This chain links TRBV13 with TRBJ2-7; D may be TRBD1 (6 bases). Trimming cost V 4 bases and J 6 bases, with 16 bases left between them. Germline V gene sequence: CDR1 PRHDT, CDR2 FYEKMQ (reference sequence). This CDR3 is built from 14 residues. The CDR3 DNA reads TGTGCCAGCAGCTCAAGCAGGGGCCCCGTCGAGCAGTACTTC. It codes for CASSSSRGPVEQYF.

This clone appeared once. This chain uses TRBV19 with TRBJ1-1; D is possibly TRBD1 (6 bases). Germline loops: CDR1 LNHDA, CDR2 SQIVND (reference sequence). The germline V and J ends were trimmed by 3 bases and 6 bases, with 11 bases remaining between them. CDR3 length: 13 residues. The DNA of the CDR3 is TGTGCCAGTAGTATTAGGGGGGGCCCTGAAGCTTTCTTT. Residues: CASSIRGGPEAFF.

This chain uses TRBV7-2 with TRBJ1-3; no clear D gene. The V end was cut by 5 bases, the J end by 1 base, with 12 bases between. Germline values: CDR1 SGHTA, CDR2 FQGNSA. The CDR3 is made up of 15 amino acids. CDR3 sequence reads: CASSPNRGSGNTIYF. For the CDR3, the DNA is TGTGCCAGCAGCCCCAACCGTGGTTCTGGAAACACCATATATTTT.

This rearrangement joins TRBV6-1 to TRBJ2-2, with TRBD1 matching over 10 bases. Looked up from germline, CDR1 is MNHNS and CDR2 is SASEGT. The junction had 3 bases not matched to a gene; V was cut back by 1 base and J by 4 bases. The CDR3 sequence is 16 residues long. CDR3 sequence reads: CASSEEGTGVTGELFF. The CDR3 bases are TGTGCCAGCAGTGAAGAGGGGACAGGGGTCACCGGGGAGCTGTTTTTT.

This rearrangement joins TRBV5-4 to TRBJ1-2; the match to TRBD1 covers 7 bases. The CDR3 totals 14 residues. The V segment lost 1 base and the J segment 8 bases; nucleotides outside the gene matches: 8. Germline V CDR1 and CDR2: SGHNT, YYREEE (reference sequence). The CDR3 sequence: CASSLNRGKGGYTF. As DNA, the CDR3 is TGTGCCAGCAGCTTGAACAGGGGAAAAGGCGGCTACACCTTC.

J is TRBJ2-1 and V is TRBV5-1; 8 bases agree with TRBD1. Germline assignment: CDR1 SGHRS and CDR2 YFSETQ. The CDR3 is 14 residues long. With V trimmed by 4 bases and J by 2 bases, 2 bases remained unmatched. CDR3 DNA sequence: TGCGCCAGCAGCCCGGACAGGGCCTACAATGAGCAGTTCTTC. Translation gives CASSPDRAYNEQFF.

V is TRBV6-1 and J is TRBJ1-2; tentatively, D is TRBD1 (6 bases). Germline values: CDR1 MNHNS, CDR2 SASEGT. V lost 3 bases and J lost 10, with 18 bases in between. This CDR3 contains 14 residues. The CDR3 spells CASSEFEGEEDYTF. As DNA, the CDR3 is TGTGCCAGCAGTGAGTTTGAGGGGGAGGAGGACTACACCTTC.

The V and J genes are TRBV18 and TRBJ1-1; 7 positions match TRBD1. This CDR3 has 14 amino acids. Germline CDR1 KGHSH, CDR2 LQKENI. The J segment lost 0 bases and the V segment lost 4 bases, leaving 2 bases of the junction unmatched. CDR3 loop: CASSLDRVNTEAFF. Here the CDR3 DNA reads TGTGCCAGCTCACTTGACAGGGTGAACACTGAAGCTTTCTTT.

The chain recombines TRBV12-3 or TRBV12-4 with TRBJ2-7; 7 positions match TRBD1. The CDR3 is 12 amino acids. Trimming removed 5 bases from V and 6 bases from J; junction bases left unmatched: 4. CDR3 nucleotides: TGTGCCAGCAGTGTGACAGGGACCGAGCAGTACTTC. Protein product: CASSVTGTEQYF.

V gene TRBV5-5 combines with J gene TRBJ1-5; possible D gene TRBD1, 6 bases. V lost 1 base to trimming and J lost 0 bases, with 14 bases between them. Germline CDR1 and CDR2: SGHKS and YYEKEE (reference sequence). This CDR3 is built from 17 residues. CDR3 in amino acids: CASSLIPRQVSNQPQHF. For the CDR3, the DNA is TGTGCCAGCAGCTTGATCCCACGACAGGTTAGCAATCAGCCCCAGCATTTT.

This clone has only one observation. The rearrangement links TRBV7-9 to TRBJ1-2; 7 bases match TRBD1. The length of the CDR3 is 15 residues. CDR1 and CDR2 (germline): SEHNR, FQNEAQ (reference sequence). The V and J ends lost 2 bases and 4 bases, in that order; junction bases with no gene match: 7. CDR3 coding DNA: TGTGCCAGCAGCTTATCCCTGACAGGGACCTATGGCTACACCTTC. It codes for CASSLSLTGTYGYTF.

The V gene is TRBV30, the J gene TRBJ2-2; D perhaps matches TRBD2 (7 bases). V lost 3 bases and J lost 3, with 14 bases in between. The germline CDR1 and CDR2 sequences are GTSNPN and SVGIG (reference sequence). The CDR3 runs to 15 residues. The CDR3 loop reads CAWSRGGGYTGELFF. The CDR3 coding sequence is TGTGCCTGGAGCCGGGGCGGGGGCTACACCGGGGAGCTGTTTTTT.

This chain uses TRBV19 with TRBJ1-5; no clear D gene. Trimming took off 7 bases at V and 5 bases at J, with 6 bases between the two ends. Looked up from germline, CDR1 is LNHDA and CDR2 is SQIVND (reference sequence). The CDR3 is made up of 11 amino acids. The CDR3, as DNA: TGTGCCAGTAATCCCTATCAGCCCCAGCATTTT. Its translation is CASNPYQPQHF.

This chain links TRBV7-9 with TRBJ1-5; D is undetermined. Per germline, CDR1 SEHNR and CDR2 FQNEAQ (reference sequence). V was shortened by 1 base and J by 7 bases, with 5 bases between the two germline ends. The CDR3 length is 12 residues. CDR3 coding DNA: TGTGCCAGCAGCTTAGTGGGACAGCCCCAGCATTTT. It encodes CASSLVGQPQHF.

The chain recombines TRBV19 with TRBJ1-5, with a possible D match to TRBD1 (5 bases). V lost 4 bases, J lost 0 bases, and 10 bases lay in between. Germline V gives CDR1 LNHDA, CDR2 SQIVND (reference sequence). The CDR3 has 15 residues. The CDR3 coding sequence is TGTGCCAGTAGTAAAGAGGGGCATAGCAATCAGCCCCAGCATTTT. This translates into CASSKEGHSNQPQHF.

V is TRBV5-6 and J is TRBJ2-1; weak D call: TRBD2 (6 bases). The CDR3 extends over 16 amino acids. The germline V gene encodes CDR1 SGHDT and CDR2 YYEEEE. V was trimmed by 4 bases and J by 0 bases, leaving 14 bases between them. In DNA, the CDR3 is TGTGCCAGCAGCGGTTTTGGAGGGAACTCCTACAATGAGCAGTTCTTC. It translates to CASSGFGGNSYNEQFF.

The chain employs TRBV27 and TRBJ2-5; D is ambiguous. The CDR3 covers 11 residues. Trimming left V 7 bases short and J 10 bases short, with 13 bases between. Germline V gene sequence: CDR1 MNHEY, CDR2 SMNVEV (reference sequence). The CDR3 DNA reads as TGTGCCAGCATCTCTGGAGCTTACCAGTACTTC. Translation gives CASISGAYQYF.

This chain links TRBV12-3 or TRBV12-4 with TRBJ1-4, with D perhaps matching TRBD1 (5 bases). V was trimmed by 6 bases and J by 12 bases, leaving 17 bases between them. The CDR3 runs 13 residues. The CDR3 loop is CASRLNRQTELFF. DNA for the CDR3: TGTGCCAGCAGATTAAACAGGCAGACGGAACTGTTTTTT.

This clone came up once. This chain links TRBV19 with TRBJ1-5; TRBD1 aligns across 7 bases. V lost 6 bases, J lost 0 bases, and 2 bases stayed unmatched. This CDR3 contains 14 residues. The germline gives CDR1 LNHDA, CDR2 SQIVND (reference sequence). For the CDR3, the DNA is TGTGCCAGTAGGACAGGGTATAGCAATCAGCCCCAGCATTTT. Residues: CASRTGYSNQPQHF.

This rearrangement joins TRBV30 to TRBJ1-3; possibly TRBD1 for D (6 bases). Germline V gene sequence: CDR1 GTSNPN, CDR2 SVGIG (reference sequence). The CDR3 is 15 residues long. Trimming took off 3 bases at V and 0 bases at J, with 12 bases between the two ends. CDR3 nucleotides: TGTGCCTGGAGCGGACAGCACCTCTCTGGAAACACCATATATTTT. Protein sequence: CAWSGQHLSGNTIYF.

The chain recombines TRBV5-6 with TRBJ1-3; maybe TRBD1 (6 bases). CDR1 is SGHDT and CDR2 is YYEEEE in the germline V gene. The ends were cut back, 4 bases at V and 0 bases at J, with 14 bases in the middle. The CDR3 has 16 amino acids. The CDR3 reads CASSRFTGISGNTIYF. CDR3 DNA: TGTGCCAGCAGCCGTTTTACAGGGATCTCTGGAAACACCATATATTTT.